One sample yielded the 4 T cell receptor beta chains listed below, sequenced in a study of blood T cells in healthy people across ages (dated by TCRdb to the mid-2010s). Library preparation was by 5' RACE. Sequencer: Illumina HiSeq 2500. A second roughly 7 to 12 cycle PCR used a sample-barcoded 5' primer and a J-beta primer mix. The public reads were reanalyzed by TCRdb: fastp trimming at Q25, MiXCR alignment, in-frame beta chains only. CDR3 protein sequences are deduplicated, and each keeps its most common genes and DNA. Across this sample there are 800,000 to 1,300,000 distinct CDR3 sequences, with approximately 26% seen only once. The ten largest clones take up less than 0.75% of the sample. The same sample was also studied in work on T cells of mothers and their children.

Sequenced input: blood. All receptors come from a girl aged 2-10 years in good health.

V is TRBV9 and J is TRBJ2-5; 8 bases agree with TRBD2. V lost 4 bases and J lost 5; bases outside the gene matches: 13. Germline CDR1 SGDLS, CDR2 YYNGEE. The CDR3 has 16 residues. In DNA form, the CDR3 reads TGTGCCAGCAGCTTGGAGCGGGGGCTCAATGGGGAGACCCAGTACTTC. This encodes CASSLERGLNGETQYF.

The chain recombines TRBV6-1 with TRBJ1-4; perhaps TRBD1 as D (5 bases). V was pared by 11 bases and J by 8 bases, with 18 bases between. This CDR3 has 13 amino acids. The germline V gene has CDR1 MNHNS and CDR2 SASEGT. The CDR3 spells CARTLGGVEKLFF. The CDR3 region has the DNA TGTGCCCGGACTCTGGGGGGGGTAGAAAAACTGTTTTTT.

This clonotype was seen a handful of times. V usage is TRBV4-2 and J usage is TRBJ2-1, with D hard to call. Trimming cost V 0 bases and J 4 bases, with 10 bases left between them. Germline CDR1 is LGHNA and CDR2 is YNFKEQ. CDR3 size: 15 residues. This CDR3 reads CASSQETGTYNEQFF. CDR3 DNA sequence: TGTGCCAGCAGCCAAGAAACGGGTACTTACAATGAGCAGTTCTTC.

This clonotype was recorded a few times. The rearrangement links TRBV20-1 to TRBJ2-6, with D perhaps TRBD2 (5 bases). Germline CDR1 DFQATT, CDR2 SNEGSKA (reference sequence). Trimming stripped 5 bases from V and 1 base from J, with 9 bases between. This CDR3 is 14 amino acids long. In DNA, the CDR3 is TGCAGTGCTTTCGGGGAATCTGGGGCCAACGTCCTGACTTTC. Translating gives CSAFGESGANVLTF.